The 29 T cell receptor beta chains listed next were all sequenced from one sample in a study of blood T cells in healthy people across ages. Through a sample-barcoded 5' primer and a J-beta primer mix, a second PCR was run for roughly 7 to 12 cycles. TCRdb redid the calling of the 5' RACE reads with MiXCR, one entry per CDR3 protein. This sample has 1.5 million to 2 million distinct CDR3 sequences, with around half found just once. The sample taken for sequencing was blood. The receptor source for this set is a woman in her 40s in good health.

The chain employs TRBV11-2 and TRBJ2-1; D might be TRBD2 (7 bases). This CDR3 spans 15 amino acids. Germline assignment: CDR1 SGHAT and CDR2 FQNNGV. The V end was cut by 3 bases, the J end by 7 bases, with 16 bases between. CDR3: CASSLGGPPLNEQFF. In DNA form, the CDR3 reads TGTGCCAGCAGCTTGGGGGGGCCGCCTCTTAATGAGCAGTTCTTC.

This clonotype was counted a few times. The rearrangement joins TRBV7-9 to TRBJ1-2; no clear D. CDR3 length equals 15 residues. V was pared by 4 bases and J by 3 bases, with 15 bases between. The germline V gene has CDR1 SEHNR and CDR2 FQNEAQ (reference sequence). DNA for the CDR3: TGTGCCAGCAGCTCGGACGGATTAGTCTACTATGGCTACACCTTC. Encoded protein: CASSSDGLVYYGYTF.

The chain couples TRBV5-1 to TRBJ2-5; D gene ambiguous. The CDR3 is 14 residues long. Germline V gene sequence: CDR1 SGHRS, CDR2 YFSETQ. V lost 2 bases to trimming and J lost 0 bases, with 8 bases between them. CDR3 sequence: CASSLPSYQETQYF. CDR3 sequence (DNA): TGCGCCAGCAGCTTACCGAGCTACCAAGAGACCCAGTACTTC.

The chain uses TRBV4-1 and TRBJ2-7, with D possibly being TRBD2 (6 bases). CDR1 is MGHRA and CDR2 is YSYEKL in the germline V gene. Trimming pared 3 bases from V and 0 bases from J, leaving 12 bases between. The length of the CDR3 is 15 residues. This CDR3 reads CASSQTRANSYEQYF. CDR3 DNA sequence: TGCGCCAGCAGCCAGACTAGAGCAAACTCCTACGAGCAGTACTTC.

This clonotype appeared a few times. This chain joins TRBV5-1 and TRBJ2-1; 8 bases map to TRBD1. Germline trimming cut 2 bases from V and 0 bases from J; bases unmatched to any gene: 7. The length of the CDR3 is 17 residues. Germline loops: CDR1 SGHRS, CDR2 YFSETQ. The CDR3 here is CASSFTTGASSYNEQFF. The CDR3 bases are TGCGCCAGCAGCTTTACGACAGGGGCGAGCTCCTACAATGAGCAGTTCTTC. Full variable domain (remainder filled in from reference TRBV5-1 and TRBJ2-1): KAGVTQTPRYLIKTRGQQVTLSCSPISGHRSVSWYQQTPGQGLQFLFEYFSETQRNKGNFPGRFSGRQFSNSRSEMNVSTLELGDSALYLCASSFTTGASSYNEQFFGPGTRLTVL.

In this sample, this clonotype turned up a few times. This chain uses TRBV6-1 with TRBJ1-1; 7 bases fit TRBD1. After removal of 6 bases from V and 1 base from J, the junction contained 5 bases not matched to a gene. There are 14 residues in the CDR3. Germline V lookup: CDR1 MNHNS, CDR2 SASEGT. For the CDR3, the DNA is TGTGCCAGCAGCGACCGGACAGGGAACACTGAAGCTTTCTTT. Translating gives CASSDRTGNTEAFF.

A few counts support this clonotype. The chain recombines TRBV7-8 with TRBJ1-2; D is unresolved. CDR1 is SGHVS and CDR2 is FQNEAQ in the germline V gene. There are 11 residues in the CDR3. The V end lost 5 bases, the J end lost 7 bases, and 8 bases lay between the germline ends. CDR3 residues: CASSTLGGYTF. DNA of the CDR3: TGTGCCAGCAGCACCTTAGGTGGCTACACCTTC.

V is TRBV5-1 and J is TRBJ2-3; D remains unclear. Germline V gives CDR1 SGHRS, CDR2 YFSETQ. Trimming removed 7 bases at V and 1 base at J, with 16 bases between. The CDR3 is 15 amino acids. CDR3 coding DNA: TGCGCCAGCGGTCGCCTGTCTGGGGGCACAGATACGCAGTATTTT. Translated: CASGRLSGGTDTQYF.

The genes are TRBV5-1 and TRBJ1-2; D ambiguous. CDR3 size: 14 residues. CDR1 is SGHRS and CDR2 is YFSETQ in the germline V gene. V lost 4 bases and J lost 1, with 11 bases in between. The CDR3, as DNA: TGCGCCAGCAGCGTGGATGGCGATAACTATGGCTACACCTTC. This translates into CASSVDGDNYGYTF.

This clonotype was seen a single time. J is TRBJ2-7 and V is TRBV6-1; 7 bases agree with TRBD1. Trimming at V came to 5 bases and at J to 0 bases, leaving 7 bases not matched to a gene. This CDR3 is 15 amino acids long. Germline assignment: CDR1 MNHNS and CDR2 SASEGT. Here the CDR3 DNA reads TGTGCCAGCAGTACAACGGGACAGAGCTCCTACGAGCAGTACTTC. The encoded protein is CASSTTGQSSYEQYF.

Turning to this clonotype: Sequence at one end of the junction differs from germline and may be a read error. The chain employs TRBV5-5 and TRBJ2-6; the D gene is possibly TRBD2 (6 bases). The CDR3 runs 17 residues. CDR1 SGHKS and CDR2 YYEKEE come from the germline V gene (reference sequence). CDR3 protein: CASRWGVGVSGANILTF. The CDR3, as DNA: TGTGCCAGCAGGTGGGGGGTTGGCGTCTCTGGGGCCAACATCCTGACTTTC.

This clonotype was detected only once. The chain recombines TRBV20-1 with TRBJ2-3, with D possibly matching TRBD1 (6 bases). The germline V and J ends were trimmed by 3 bases and 2 bases, with 21 bases remaining between them. CDR1 and CDR2 from the germline V gene are DFQATT and SNEGSKA (reference sequence). The CDR3 length is 17 residues. The CDR3 bases are TGCAGTGCTAGGGGGCTTTCGGGCAGGGACAACACAGATACGCAGTATTTT. Translation gives CSARGLSGRDNTDTQYF.

This clonotype was seen more than once but under ten times. The CDR3 loop is CASSLDVSTGNEQFF. The CDR3 DNA reads as TGTGCCAGCAGCTTAGATGTGTCAACCGGGAATGAGCAGTTCTTC. The chain couples TRBV7-2 to TRBJ2-1; no firm D call. Germline V gene lookup returns CDR1 SGHTA and CDR2 FQGNSA. CDR3 length equals 15 residues. Trimming pared 1 base from V and 7 bases from J, leaving 14 bases between.

The gene calls are TRBV20-1 and TRBJ2-5; no clear D. V lost 1 base and J lost 11, with 23 bases in between. Germline V gene sequence: CDR1 DFQATT, CDR2 SNEGSKA (reference sequence). CDR3 length equals 15 residues. The DNA for the CDR3 is TGCAGTGCTAGAGGGGCTAAAGGGCAATACAATGAGCAGTACTTC. This codes for CSARGAKGQYNEQYF.

This chain joins TRBV27 and TRBJ2-1, with 7 bases lining up with TRBD2. Germline-derived CDR1 and CDR2 are MNHEY and SMNVEV (reference sequence). Trimming at V came to 3 bases and at J to 0 bases, leaving 11 bases not matched to a gene. The CDR3 runs to 18 residues. CDR3 DNA: TGTGCCAGCAGTTTGCGAGCGGGGCCCTCCCGCTCCTACAATGAGCAGTTCTTC. Its translation is CASSLRAGPSRSYNEQFF.

The chain combines TRBV7-9 with TRBJ1-1; tentative D call: TRBD1 (6 bases). V was shortened by 5 bases and J by 0 bases, with 10 bases between the two germline ends. This CDR3 is 14 amino acids long. From germline, CDR1 is SEHNR and CDR2 FQNEAQ (reference sequence). The CDR3, as DNA: TGTGCCAGCAGCGCGCGGACAGTGAACACTGAAGCTTTCTTT. Amino acids: CASSARTVNTEAFF.

The sample holds a few counts of this clonotype. This chain connects TRBV7-2 to TRBJ2-5, with 8 positions matching TRBD2. The germline V gene has CDR1 SGHTA and CDR2 FQGNSA. The CDR3 sequence is 16 residues long. Trimming took 0 bases from V and 1 from J; bases not matched to a gene: 4. DNA for the CDR3: TGTGCCAGCAGCTTAGCTGGAGCGGGGGTCCAAGAGACCCAGTACTTC. As protein: CASSLAGAGVQETQYF.

This clonotype was seen many times. The chain has TRBV18 and TRBJ2-5, with a weak D call TRBD1 (8 bases). The CDR3 has 14 amino acids. V gave up 4 bases and J gave up 5 bases, with 14 bases separating them. Germline values: CDR1 KGHSH, CDR2 LQKENI. The CDR3 loop reads CASSRGQGGETQYF. The CDR3 DNA reads TGTGCCAGCTCACGAGGACAGGGAGGGGAGACCCAGTACTTC.

This clonotype was observed a handful of times. This chain connects TRBV20-1 to TRBJ2-3; D gene unclear. CDR3 length: 10 residues. With 3 bases removed from V and 6 bases from J, the gap between germline ends came to 4 bases. The germline CDR1 and CDR2 sequences are DFQATT and SNEGSKA (reference sequence). The CDR3 sequence: CSASLDTQYF. CDR3 bases: TGCAGTGCTAGTTTGGATACGCAGTATTTT.

At least ten counts were recorded for this clonotype. The rearrangement joins TRBV4-3 to TRBJ2-3, with D hard to call. The germline V gene encodes CDR1 LGHNA and CDR2 YSLEER. V lost 1 base to trimming and J lost 3 bases, with 5 bases between them. The CDR3 sequence is 13 residues long. CDR3 bases: TGCGCCAGCAGCCAAGGTAGAACAGATACGCAGTATTTT. The encoded protein is CASSQGRTDTQYF.

This chain uses TRBV2 with TRBJ2-7; D is tentatively TRBD1 or TRBD2 (5 bases each). Judging by the DNA end, TRBJ2-5 fits better; the J call may be wrong. This CDR3 region has 16 residues. Germline loops: CDR1 SNHLY, CDR2 FYNNEI. Here the CDR3 reads CASSPLPGRPEKTQYF. The CDR3 DNA is TGTGCCAGCAGTCCCCTCCCGGGACGGCCAGAAAAGACCCAGTACTTC.

The chain combines TRBV2 with TRBJ2-7; no clear D gene. The J call is doubtful: the DNA matches TRBJ2-5 better. Germline lookup yields CDR1 SNHLY and CDR2 FYNNEI. CDR3 length: 15 amino acids. Written as DNA, the CDR3 is TGTGCCAGCAGTGAGACAAGGGTGGGGTCGGAGACCCAGTACTTC. Amino acids: CASSETRVGSETQYF.

J is TRBJ2-1 and V is TRBV6-5, with a possible D match to TRBD2 (6 bases). The CDR3 is made up of 15 amino acids. Germline CDR1 is MNHEY and CDR2 is SVGAGI. The CDR3 is CVTTRGLSSYNEQFF. CDR3 coding DNA: TGTGTGACGACTAGGGGCCTTTCCTCCTACAATGAGCAGTTCTTC.

This clonotype occurred a few times. V gene TRBV25-1 combines with J gene TRBJ2-1; TRBD1 might be the D (6 bases). V lost 3 bases and J 4 bases, leaving 16 bases between the germline ends. Germline CDR1 reads MGHDK; CDR2 reads SYGVNS. The CDR3 runs to 16 residues. The CDR3 protein is CASSDRPARGYNEQFF. As DNA, the CDR3 is TGTGCCAGCAGTGACCGCCCGGCCAGGGGTTACAATGAGCAGTTCTTC.

This clonotype turned up a few times. The chain links TRBV20-1 to TRBJ1-2; D remains unclear. The CDR3 has 14 amino acids. V was pared by 6 bases and J by 3 bases, with 17 bases between. Germline V gene sequence: CDR1 DFQATT, CDR2 SNEGSKA (reference sequence). The DNA of the CDR3 is TGCAGTGCCCCATCGGAGGAGGGCCACTATGGCTACACCTTC. Its translation is CSAPSEEGHYGYTF.

The V gene is TRBV11-2, the J gene TRBJ2-6; D perhaps matches TRBD1 (5 bases). Germline loops: CDR1 SGHAT, CDR2 FQNNGV. This CDR3 is 17 amino acids long. The V and J ends lost 2 bases and 0 bases respectively, with 11 bases between them. The CDR3 DNA is TGTGCCAGCAGCTTAACAGGATTGGTCTCTGGGGCCAACGTCCTGACTTTC. Translation: CASSLTGLVSGANVLTF. Looking up the rest from reference TRBV11-2 and TRBJ2-6 gives the full variable domain: EAGVAQSPRYKIIEKRQSVAFWCNPISGHATLYWYQQILGQGPKLLIQFQNNGVVDDSQLPKDRFSAERLKGVDSTLKIQPAKLEDSAVYLCASSLTGLVSGANVLTFGAGSRLTVL.

This clonotype has only one observation. This chain joins TRBV6-2 or TRBV6-3 and TRBJ2-1; D uncertain. CDR3 length: 15 amino acids. Trimming left V 1 base short and J 5 bases short, with 12 bases between. The V gene's germline CDR1 is MNHEY and CDR2 SVGEGT. The CDR3 protein is CASSYFQIEDNEQFF. CDR3 nucleotide sequence: TGTGCCAGCAGTTACTTCCAGATTGAAGACAATGAGCAGTTCTTC.

The J gene is TRBJ2-1, the V gene TRBV5-6; TRBD2 is a possible D gene (5 bases). Germline assignment: CDR1 SGHDT and CDR2 YYEEEE. This CDR3 is built from 17 residues. The ends were cut back, 4 bases at V and 2 bases at J, with 19 bases in the middle. Here the CDR3 reads CASSVPPQRNTYNEQFF. CDR3 sequence (DNA): TGTGCCAGCAGCGTCCCACCCCAGCGGAACACCTACAATGAGCAGTTCTTC.

This chain joins TRBV4-2 and TRBJ2-3, with D possibly TRBD1 on 8 matching bases. Germline assignment: CDR1 LGHNA and CDR2 YNFKEQ. Trimming stripped 3 bases from V and 0 bases from J, with 25 bases between. There are 20 residues in the CDR3. Here the CDR3 DNA reads TGTGCCAGCAGCCAGCCCATGGGAGGGACAGGACCTTCTAGCACAGATACGCAGTATTTT. Its translation is CASSQPMGGTGPSSTDTQYF.